This note documents a single T cell receptor (beta chain) sequence. Both 60 Vbeta primers and 13 Jbeta primers went into the PCR. Generated by immunoSEQ multiplex PCR, the TCRdb table keeps only in-frame clones and is missing some. The sample comprises 60,000 or so clones, approximately 80% of which are singletons, and around 2.5% rests with the top ten. The sample comes from a study of cytomegalovirus exposure and HLA in healthy donors. Study summary: Roughly 180 million T cells yielded around 100 million unique TCR beta sequences, as an earlier analysis found.

Among the donors, all were healthy bone marrow donors. From germline, CDR1 is MDHEN and CDR2 SYDVKM. The CDR3 has 14 residues. The receptor's source is a female donor in good health and CMV-seronegative. Source material: PBMCs. The V call is TRBV28, the J call TRBJ2-5; 9 nucleotides match TRBD1. The DNA end favors TRBJ2-7, so the J call may be wrong. The CDR3 nucleotides are TGTGCCAGCAGTTCCGGGACAGGGATGTACGAGCAGTACTTC. It specifies CASSSGTGMYEQYF.